Below are 26 T cell receptor beta chains sequenced from a single sample in a study of beta chain features in type 1 diabetes. Study-wide findings and caveats: Moderate yet significant TCRB CDR3 shortening was seen in Type 1 diabetes patients in all four CD4+ subsets.

Their antigens are not known. Sequencing targeted expressed TCRB transcripts, as all isolated RNA had been reverse transcribed. Some clones are missing from TCRdb's copy, which holds only in-frame ones; the method was immunoSEQ multiplex PCR. The sample holds around 41,000 clones; around 63% are singletons and the top ten take approximately 1.7%. The sequenced material came from Tregs from blood. These receptors originate from a young man with type 1 diabetes. Some clones in this sample may be carry-over from other donors' samples.

This clone came up a few times. This sequence joins TRBV18 and TRBJ1-2, with 8 bases aligning to TRBD1. Germline V lookup: CDR1 KGHSH, CDR2 LQKENI. V dropped 1 base and J dropped 4; count of bases not matched to a gene: 11. The length of the CDR3 is 17 residues. CDR3 protein: CASSPRVAGGGLYGYTF. CDR3 in DNA: TGTGCCAGCTCACCACGGGTGGCAGGGGGCGGCCTCTATGGCTACACCTTC.

The rearrangement joins TRBV11-2 to TRBJ2-1; TRBD2 matches 10 bases. Germline trimming cut 5 bases from V and 2 bases from J; bases unmatched to any gene: 3. The CDR3 runs 15 residues. Germline-derived CDR1 and CDR2 are SGHAT and FQNNGV. CDR3 bases: TGTGCCAGCAGCCTCCTAGCGGGGGCCTACAATGAGCAGTTCTTC. It yields the protein CASSLLAGAYNEQFF.

The V and J genes are TRBV7-2 and TRBJ2-1; 9 positions match TRBD2. V lost 2 bases and J lost 7; bases outside the gene matches: 6. The CDR3 sequence is 15 residues long. CDR1 SGHTA and CDR2 FQGNSA come from the germline V gene. CDR3 coding DNA: TGTGCCAGCAGCTTAATAGCGGGGGCTGAAAATGAGCAGTTCTTC. Translated, it gives CASSLIAGAENEQFF.

The rearrangement links TRBV6-1 to TRBJ2-7, with a tentative D call TRBD1 (6 bases). Germline values: CDR1 MNHNS, CDR2 SASEGT. This CDR3 contains 13 residues. Trimming cost V 3 bases and J 6 bases, with 12 bases left between them. The CDR3 sequence is CASSEGTLSEQYF. The CDR3 nucleotides read TGTGCCAGCAGTGAGGGGACACTATCCGAGCAGTACTTC.

This clone appeared a few times. As DNA, the CDR3 is TGCGCCAGCAGCCAAGGCCCCTTCGGGGGTGAGGGAGAGACCCAGTACTTC. It is translated as CASSQGPFGGEGETQYF. The chain uses TRBV4-3 and TRBJ2-5, with D perhaps matching TRBD2 (6 bases). V lost 1 base, J lost 4 bases, and 19 bases lay in between. The germline V gene encodes CDR1 LGHNA and CDR2 YSLEER. The CDR3 runs 17 residues.

This clone was seen a few times. J is TRBJ2-1 and V is TRBV6-1, with 10 nucleotides matching TRBD1. V gave up 5 bases and J gave up 8 bases; unmatched junction bases: 6. Germline lookup yields CDR1 MNHNS and CDR2 SASEGT. The CDR3 is 14 residues long. CDR3 residues: CASSPRQGADEQFF. The CDR3 DNA reads as TGTGCCAGCAGTCCGAGACAGGGGGCAGATGAGCAGTTCTTC.

The chain is built from TRBV6-5 and TRBJ2-2, with 10 bases lining up with TRBD2. Germline V gene data show CDR1 as MNHEY and CDR2 as SVGAGI. This CDR3 region has 14 residues. The junction had 5 bases not matched to a gene; V was cut back by 5 bases and J by 8 bases. This CDR3 reads CASSLAGESGELFF. The CDR3 region has the DNA TGTGCCAGCAGTCTAGCGGGGGAATCGGGGGAGCTGTTTTTT.

The V gene is TRBV7-9, the J gene TRBJ2-3; D remains ambiguous. The V end lost 3 bases, the J end lost 3 bases, and 7 bases lay between the germline ends. CDR3 length: 13 residues. Germline values: CDR1 SEHNR, CDR2 FQNEAQ (reference sequence). The CDR3 region is CASSLTGTDTQYF. The CDR3 coding sequence is TGTGCCAGCAGCTTGACTGGGACAGATACGCAGTATTTT.

This chain joins TRBV6-6 and TRBJ1-2, with 8 bases fitting TRBD1. The CDR3 is made up of 16 amino acids. Trimming removed 6 bases from V and 4 bases from J; junction bases left unmatched: 13. Germline V gene sequence: CDR1 MNHNY, CDR2 SVGAGI (reference sequence). The CDR3 protein is CASRPSDRGDPYGYTF. CDR3 bases: TGTGCCAGCAGACCATCCGACAGGGGAGACCCCTATGGCTACACCTTC.

This chain joins TRBV5-1 and TRBJ1-6; the D gene is possibly TRBD1 (5 bases). Germline V gives CDR1 SGHRS, CDR2 YFSETQ. The CDR3 length is 15 residues. Trimming cost V 3 bases and J 7 bases, with 14 bases left between them. The CDR3 DNA follows: TGCGCCAGCAGCTCCGGCCCAGGGAACAATTCACCCCTCCACTTT. Translated: CASSSGPGNNSPLHF.

This clone was detected only once. V usage is TRBV5-1 and J usage is TRBJ1-1; no clear D gene. V was cut by 3 bases and J by 0 bases, with 18 bases left in between. Germline V CDR1 and CDR2: SGHRS, YFSETQ. The CDR3 loop spans 17 amino acids. The CDR3 is CASSSSTGSGLNTEAFF. Written as DNA, the CDR3 is TGCGCCAGCAGCTCCTCTACCGGATCGGGGTTGAACACTGAAGCTTTCTTT.

This chain uses TRBV5-1 with TRBJ2-3, with 13 bases fitting TRBD2. V shed 4 bases and J 1 base; nucleotides not matched to a gene: 3. From germline, CDR1 is SGHRS and CDR2 YFSETQ. This CDR3 is 16 amino acids long. The CDR3 is CASSPGTSGGTDTQYF. For the CDR3, the DNA is TGCGCCAGCAGCCCGGGGACTAGCGGGGGCACAGATACGCAGTATTTT.

A remark on this clone: One end of the junction fails to match germline, which may point to a read error. This sequence joins TRBV2 and TRBJ1-1; D perhaps matches TRBD1 (5 bases). CDR3 length equals 15 residues. The germline V gene has CDR1 SNHLY and CDR2 FYNNEI. In nucleotides, the CDR3 is TGTGCCAGCAGACCACCCGGGGGGGGGAACAATGAAGCTTTCTTT. Protein product: CASRPPGGGNNEAFF.

This clone was seen a single time. The chain has TRBV6-1 and TRBJ1-1; D not certain. CDR1 is MNHNS and CDR2 is SASEGT in the germline V gene. Trimming took off 2 bases at V and 1 base at J, with 5 bases between the two ends. The CDR3 has 13 amino acids. The CDR3 nucleotides are TGTGCCAGCAGTGAAACCAGGAACACTGAAGCTTTCTTT. This sequence encodes CASSETRNTEAFF.

The chain has TRBV2 and TRBJ2-3, with a possible D match to TRBD2 (5 bases). V was clipped by 9 bases and J by 2 bases, with 18 bases between them. Germline assignment: CDR1 SNHLY and CDR2 FYNNEI. The CDR3 covers 15 residues. CDR3 sequence reads: CAREPAAGVTDTQYF. As DNA, the CDR3 is TGTGCCAGGGAACCCGCCGCGGGTGTCACAGATACGCAGTATTTT.

The chain links TRBV5-1 to TRBJ1-4; a weak D match, TRBD1 (5 bases). Per the germline V gene, CDR1 is SGHRS and CDR2 is YFSETQ. CDR3 size: 13 residues. Trimming removed 0 bases at V and 7 bases at J, with 7 bases between. The CDR3 loop is CASSLGTSEKLFF. CDR3 nucleotides: TGCGCCAGCAGCTTGGGGACATCTGAAAAACTGTTTTTT.

V and J are TRBV6-6 and TRBJ1-3; D is uncertain. The CDR3 has 14 amino acids. V was trimmed by 0 bases and J by 1 base, leaving 4 bases between them. Germline V gene data show CDR1 as MNHNY and CDR2 as SVGAGI (reference sequence). CDR3 sequence (DNA): TGTGCCAGCAGTTACTCGAGATCTGGAAACACCATATATTTT. Translated: CASSYSRSGNTIYF.

The chain recombines TRBV10-3 with TRBJ2-7; 10 nucleotides match TRBD1. From germline, CDR1 is ENHRY and CDR2 SYGVKD. This CDR3 has 13 residues. V was clipped by 8 bases and J by 3 bases; unmatched bases: 4. CDR3 protein: CAIRDRGFYEQYF. As DNA, the CDR3 is TGTGCCATCCGGGACAGGGGTTTCTACGAGCAGTACTTC.

This chain links TRBV5-1 with TRBJ2-3; 14 nucleotides agree with TRBD2. Germline CDR1 and CDR2: SGHRS and YFSETQ. The V gene end was trimmed by 4 bases and the J gene end by 10 bases; junction bases not matched to a gene: 11. This CDR3 is built from 16 residues. The CDR3 DNA reads as TGCGCCAGCAGCCCCCTCGGGACTAGCGGGGGCCAGGCGCAGTATTTT. Translation gives CASSPLGTSGGQAQYF. The full variable domain, rest sourced from reference TRBV5-1 and TRBJ2-3, is KAGVTQTPRYLIKTRGQQVTLSCSPISGHRSVSWYQQTPGQGLQFLFEYFSETQRNKGNFPGRFSGRQFSNSRSEMNVSTLELGDSALYLCASSPLGTSGGQAQYFGPGTRLTVL.

This chain joins TRBV7-3 and TRBJ2-1; 9 nucleotides match TRBD2. The CDR3 spans 13 residues. Germline CDR1 SGHTA, CDR2 FQGTGA. V shed 5 bases, J shed 7 bases, and the junction held 3 bases outside the gene matches. In DNA, the CDR3 is TGTGCCAGCAGCATACTAGCGGGTAATGAGCAGTTCTTC. Protein product: CASSILAGNEQFF.

V is TRBV6-6 and J is TRBJ2-3; no firm D call. Trimming left V 5 bases short and J 5 bases short, with 2 bases between. CDR3 length: 10 residues. CDR1 and CDR2 (germline): MNHNY, SVGAGI (reference sequence). The CDR3 region has the DNA TGTGCCAGCAGTCGAGATACGCAGTATTTT. Its translation is CASSRDTQYF.

V gene TRBV4-3 combines with J gene TRBJ2-1; 8 bases match TRBD2. Per germline, CDR1 LGHNA and CDR2 YSLEER. After removal of 0 bases from V and 5 bases from J, the junction contained 21 bases not matched to a gene. This CDR3 spans 21 amino acids. DNA of the CDR3: TGCGCCAGCAGCCAAGAAAGGCCCAGCGGGGGACTAATAACGTATGACAATGAGCAGTTCTTC. Protein product: CASSQERPSGGLITYDNEQFF.

The J gene is TRBJ1-1, the V gene TRBV18; D not certain. The V and J ends lost 1 base and 4 bases respectively, with 10 bases between them. Germline lookup yields CDR1 KGHSH and CDR2 LQKENI. The CDR3 has 14 amino acids. The CDR3 sequence is CASSPLGEATEAFF. CDR3 DNA sequence: TGTGCCAGCTCACCACTTGGGGAGGCCACTGAAGCTTTCTTT.

V is TRBV19 and J is TRBJ1-1, with 9 bases aligning to TRBD1. The CDR3 length is 14 residues. The V gene end was trimmed by 6 bases and the J gene end by 4 bases; junction bases not matched to a gene: 6. Germline loops: CDR1 LNHDA, CDR2 SQIVND (reference sequence). CDR3 nucleotides: TGTGCCAGTAGACGGGGACAGGGAGGCACTGAAGCTTTCTTT. Residues: CASRRGQGGTEAFF. The full variable domain, its missing parts supplied by reference TRBV19 and TRBJ1-1, is DGGITQSPKYLFRKEGQNVTLSCEQNLNHDAMYWYRQDPGQGLRLIYYSQIVNDFQKGDIAEGYSVSREKKESFPLTVTSAQKNPTAFYLCASRRGQGGTEAFFGQGTRLTVV.

The V call is TRBV7-2, the J call TRBJ2-4; D is ambiguous. Germline CDR1 is SGHTA and CDR2 is FQGNSA. The CDR3 totals 12 residues. Trimming pared 2 bases from V and 7 bases from J, leaving 6 bases between. CDR3 amino acids: CASSLPSNIQYF. Here the CDR3 DNA reads TGTGCCAGCAGCTTACCTTCGAACATTCAGTACTTC.

The J gene is TRBJ2-5, the V gene TRBV5-1; weak D call: TRBD2 (5 bases). The CDR3 runs to 12 residues. Trimming stripped 4 bases from V and 5 bases from J, with 9 bases between. Germline CDR1 and CDR2: SGHRS and YFSETQ. The CDR3 DNA sequence: TGCGCCAGCAGCGAGGGCGAGGAGACCCAGTACTTC. Translated, it gives CASSEGEETQYF.